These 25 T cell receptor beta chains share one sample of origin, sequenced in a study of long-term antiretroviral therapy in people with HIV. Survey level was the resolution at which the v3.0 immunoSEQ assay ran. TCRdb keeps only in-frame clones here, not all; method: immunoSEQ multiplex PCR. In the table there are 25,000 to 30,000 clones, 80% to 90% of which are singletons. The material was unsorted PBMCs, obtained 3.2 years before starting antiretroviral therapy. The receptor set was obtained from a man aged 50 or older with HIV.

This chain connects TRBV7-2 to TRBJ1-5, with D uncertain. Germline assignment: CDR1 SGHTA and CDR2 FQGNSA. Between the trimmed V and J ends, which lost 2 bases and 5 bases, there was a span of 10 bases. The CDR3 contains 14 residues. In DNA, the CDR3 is TGTGCCAGCAGCTTAAGGCCGGGAGATCAGCCCCAGCATTTT. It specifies CASSLRPGDQPQHF.

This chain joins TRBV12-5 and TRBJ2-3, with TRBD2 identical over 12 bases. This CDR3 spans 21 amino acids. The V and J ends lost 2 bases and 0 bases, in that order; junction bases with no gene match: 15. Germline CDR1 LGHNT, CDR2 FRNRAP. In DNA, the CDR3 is TGTGCTAGTGGTTTGATGTTTACTAGCGGGGGGCCACCTTTTAGCACAGATACGCAGTATTTT. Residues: CASGLMFTSGGPPFSTDTQYF. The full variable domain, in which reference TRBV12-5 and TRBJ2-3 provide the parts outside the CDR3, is DARVTQTPRHKVTEMGQEVTMRCQPILGHNTVFWYRQTMMQGLELLAYFRNRAPLDDSGMPKDRFSAEMPDATLATLKIQPSEPRDSAVYFCASGLMFTSGGPPFSTDTQYFGPGTRLTVL.

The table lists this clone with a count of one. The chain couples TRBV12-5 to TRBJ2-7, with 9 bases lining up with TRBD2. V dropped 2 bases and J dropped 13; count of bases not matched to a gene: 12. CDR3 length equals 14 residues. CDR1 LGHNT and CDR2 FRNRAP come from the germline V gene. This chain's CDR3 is CASGLHESGTSNYF. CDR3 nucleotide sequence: TGTGCTAGTGGTTTGCACGAATCCGGGACTAGCAACTACTTC.

CDR3: CASKPADRDSYEQYF. DNA for the CDR3: TGTGCCAGTAAACCAGCGGACAGGGACTCCTACGAGCAGTACTTC. The chain combines TRBV19 with TRBJ2-7; the match to TRBD1 covers 8 bases. Per germline, CDR1 LNHDA and CDR2 SQIVND (reference sequence). The CDR3 length is 15 residues. The junction had 8 bases not matched to a gene; V was cut back by 7 bases and J by 0 bases.

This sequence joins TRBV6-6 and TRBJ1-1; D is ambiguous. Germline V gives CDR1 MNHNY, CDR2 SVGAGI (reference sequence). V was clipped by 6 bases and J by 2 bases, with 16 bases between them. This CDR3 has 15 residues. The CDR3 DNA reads TGTGCCAGCAGCTACCCCTCTACACTTAACACTGAAGCTTTCTTT. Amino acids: CASSYPSTLNTEAFF.

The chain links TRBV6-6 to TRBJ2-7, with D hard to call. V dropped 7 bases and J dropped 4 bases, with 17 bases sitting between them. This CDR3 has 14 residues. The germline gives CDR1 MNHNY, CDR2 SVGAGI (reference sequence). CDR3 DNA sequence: TGTGCCAGCACAACGGACCCGAATAAGTACGAGCAGTACTTC. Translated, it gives CASTTDPNKYEQYF.

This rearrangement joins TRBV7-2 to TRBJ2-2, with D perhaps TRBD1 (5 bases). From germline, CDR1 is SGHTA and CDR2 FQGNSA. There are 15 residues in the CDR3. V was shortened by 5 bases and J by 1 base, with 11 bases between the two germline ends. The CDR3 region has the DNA TGTGCCAGCAGCCGCAGGGTAGGGAACACCGGGGAGCTGTTTTTT. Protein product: CASSRRVGNTGELFF.

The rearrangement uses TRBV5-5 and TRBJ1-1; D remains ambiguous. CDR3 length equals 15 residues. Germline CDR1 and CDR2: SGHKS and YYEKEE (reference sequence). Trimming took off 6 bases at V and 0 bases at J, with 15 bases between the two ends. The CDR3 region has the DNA TGTGCCAGCATGTCGCGGTTTGGGTTGAACACTGAAGCTTTCTTT. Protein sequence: CASMSRFGLNTEAFF.

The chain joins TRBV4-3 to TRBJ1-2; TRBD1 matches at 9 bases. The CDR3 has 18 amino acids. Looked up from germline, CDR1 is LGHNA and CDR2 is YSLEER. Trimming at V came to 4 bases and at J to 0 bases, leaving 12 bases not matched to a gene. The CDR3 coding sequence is TGCGCCAGCAGCCTGGTTGGGACAGGGACCCCCTCTAACTATGGCTACACCTTC. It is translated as CASSLVGTGTPSNYGYTF.

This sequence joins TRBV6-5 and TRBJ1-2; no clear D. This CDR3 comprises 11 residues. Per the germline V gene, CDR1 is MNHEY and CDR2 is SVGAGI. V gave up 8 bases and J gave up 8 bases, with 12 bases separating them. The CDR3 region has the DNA TGTGCCAGCTCGAACTATCAGGGCTACACCTTC. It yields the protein CASSNYQGYTF.

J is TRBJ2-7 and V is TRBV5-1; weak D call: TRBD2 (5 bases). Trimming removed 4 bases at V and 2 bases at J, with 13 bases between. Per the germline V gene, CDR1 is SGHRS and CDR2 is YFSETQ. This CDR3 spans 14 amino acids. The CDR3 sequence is CASSPEGLAYEQYF. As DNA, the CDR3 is TGCGCCAGCAGCCCAGAGGGTTTAGCCTACGAGCAGTACTTC. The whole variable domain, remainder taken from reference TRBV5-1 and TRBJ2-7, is KAGVTQTPRYLIKTRGQQVTLSCSPISGHRSVSWYQQTPGQGLQFLFEYFSETQRNKGNFPGRFSGRQFSNSRSEMNVSTLELGDSALYLCASSPEGLAYEQYFGPGTRLTVT.

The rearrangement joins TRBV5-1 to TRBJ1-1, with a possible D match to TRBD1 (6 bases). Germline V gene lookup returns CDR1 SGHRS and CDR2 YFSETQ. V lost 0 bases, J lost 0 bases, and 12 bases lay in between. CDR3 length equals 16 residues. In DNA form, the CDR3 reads TGCGCCAGCAGCTTGGCCCAGGGGTCCATGAACACTGAAGCTTTCTTT. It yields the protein CASSLAQGSMNTEAFF.

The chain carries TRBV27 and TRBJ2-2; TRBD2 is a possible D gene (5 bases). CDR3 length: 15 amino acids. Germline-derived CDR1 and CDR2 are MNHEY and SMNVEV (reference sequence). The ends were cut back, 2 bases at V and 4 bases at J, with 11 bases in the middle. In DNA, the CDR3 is TGTGCCAGCAGTTTAGACGGACTCGTCACCGGGGAGCTGTTTTTT. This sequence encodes CASSLDGLVTGELFF.

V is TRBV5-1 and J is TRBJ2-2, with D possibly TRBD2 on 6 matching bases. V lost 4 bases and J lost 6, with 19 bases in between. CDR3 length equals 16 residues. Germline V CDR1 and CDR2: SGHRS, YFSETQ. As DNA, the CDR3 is TGCGCCAGCAGCCTCGGGACTCGGTGGTATGCCGGGGAGCTGTTTTTT. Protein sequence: CASSLGTRWYAGELFF.

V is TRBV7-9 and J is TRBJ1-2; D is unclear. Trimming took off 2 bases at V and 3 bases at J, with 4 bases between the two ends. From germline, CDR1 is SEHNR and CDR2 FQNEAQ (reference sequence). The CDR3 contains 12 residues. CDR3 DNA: TGTGCCAGCAGCTTATTAGACTATGGCTACACCTTC. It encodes CASSLLDYGYTF.

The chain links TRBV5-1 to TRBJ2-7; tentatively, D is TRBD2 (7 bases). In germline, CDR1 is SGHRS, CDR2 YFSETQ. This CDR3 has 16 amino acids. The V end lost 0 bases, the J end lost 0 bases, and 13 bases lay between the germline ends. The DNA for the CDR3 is TGCGCCAGCAGCTTGGCCCGGGGGGCAGGCTCCTACGAGCAGTACTTC. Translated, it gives CASSLARGAGSYEQYF.

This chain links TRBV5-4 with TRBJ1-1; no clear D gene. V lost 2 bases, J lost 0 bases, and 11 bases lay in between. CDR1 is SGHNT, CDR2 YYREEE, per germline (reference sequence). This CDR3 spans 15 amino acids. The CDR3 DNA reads TGTGCCAGCAGCTTTGTGGGCGCCATGAACACTGAAGCTTTCTTT. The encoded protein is CASSFVGAMNTEAFF. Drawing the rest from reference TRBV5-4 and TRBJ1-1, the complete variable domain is ETGVTQSPTHLIKTRGQQVTLRCSSQSGHNTVSWYQQALGQGPQFIFQYYREEENGRGNFPPRFSGLQFPNYSSELNVNALELDDSALYLCASSFVGAMNTEAFFGQGTRLTVV.

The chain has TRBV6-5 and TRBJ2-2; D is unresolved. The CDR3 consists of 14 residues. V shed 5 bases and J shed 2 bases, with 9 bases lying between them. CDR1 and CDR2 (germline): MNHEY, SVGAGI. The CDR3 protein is CASSIGPNTGELFF. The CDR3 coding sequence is TGTGCCAGCAGTATAGGGCCTAACACCGGGGAGCTGTTTTTT.

The CDR3 region is CATSRDRPGRRGLREKLFF. In DNA form, the CDR3 reads TGTGCCACCAGCAGAGATCGACCCGGGAGACGAGGGTTGCGTGAAAAACTGTTTTTT. This chain uses TRBV15 with TRBJ1-4, with no clear D. CDR1 and CDR2 (germline): LNHNV, YYDKDF (reference sequence). V dropped 0 bases and J dropped 7 bases, with 24 bases sitting between them. The CDR3 loop spans 19 amino acids.

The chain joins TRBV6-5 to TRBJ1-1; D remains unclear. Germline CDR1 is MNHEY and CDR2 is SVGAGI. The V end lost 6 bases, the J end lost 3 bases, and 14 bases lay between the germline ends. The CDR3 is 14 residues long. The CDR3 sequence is CASRLPGRDTEAFF. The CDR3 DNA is TGTGCCAGCAGATTACCCGGCCGGGACACTGAAGCTTTCTTT.

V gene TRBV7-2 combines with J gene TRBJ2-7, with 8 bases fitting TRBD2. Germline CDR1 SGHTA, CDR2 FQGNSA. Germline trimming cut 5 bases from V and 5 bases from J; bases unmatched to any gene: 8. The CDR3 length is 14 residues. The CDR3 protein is CASSQAREGHEQYF. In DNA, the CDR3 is TGTGCCAGCAGCCAAGCCCGGGAGGGCCACGAGCAGTACTTC.

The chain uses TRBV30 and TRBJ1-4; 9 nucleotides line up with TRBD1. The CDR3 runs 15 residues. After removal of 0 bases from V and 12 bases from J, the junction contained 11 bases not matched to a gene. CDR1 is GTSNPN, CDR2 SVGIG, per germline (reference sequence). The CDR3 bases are TGTGCCTGGAGTGTACGCCGGGACAGGGAGTATGAACTGTTTTTT. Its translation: CAWSVRRDREYELFF.

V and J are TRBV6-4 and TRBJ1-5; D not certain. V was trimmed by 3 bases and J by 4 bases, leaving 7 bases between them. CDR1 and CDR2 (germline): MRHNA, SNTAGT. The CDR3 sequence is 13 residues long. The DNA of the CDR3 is TGTGCCAGCAGTGAAGGGCAGAATCAGCCCCAGCATTTT. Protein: CASSEGQNQPQHF.

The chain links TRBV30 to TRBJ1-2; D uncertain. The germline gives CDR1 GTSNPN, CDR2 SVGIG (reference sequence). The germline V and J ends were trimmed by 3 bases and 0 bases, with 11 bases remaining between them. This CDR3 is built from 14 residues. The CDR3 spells CAWSAFGANYGYTF. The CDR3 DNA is TGTGCCTGGAGCGCCTTTGGGGCTAACTATGGCTACACCTTC.

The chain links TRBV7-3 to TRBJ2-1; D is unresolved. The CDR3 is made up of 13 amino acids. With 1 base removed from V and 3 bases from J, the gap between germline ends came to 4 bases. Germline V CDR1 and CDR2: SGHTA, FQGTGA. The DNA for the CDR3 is TGTGCCAGCAGCTTAATGGGCTACAATGAGCAGTTCTTC. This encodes CASSLMGYNEQFF.